The present entry profiles one T cell receptor beta chain with its context. Its antigen remains unidentified. The method was immunoSEQ multiplex PCR; TCRdb's version includes in-frame clones alone and lacks a portion of them. The data contain about 64,000 clones, 82% of them singletons. Per germline, CDR1 SGHNT and CDR2 YYREEE (reference sequence). The CDR3 totals 14 residues. V was pared by 5 bases and J by 6 bases, with 5 bases of the junction left unmatched. The data derive from a study of OX40 agonist ivuxolimab in advanced cancers. Study-wide background: A male proportion of approximately 83% was recorded, with mean age approximately 57 years and range about 23 to 80. Three dose-escalation patients had partial responses: one with hepatocellular carcinoma and two with cutaneous melanoma. General study findings and limits: Also present in some nonresponders was a low level of normalized T-cell clonal expansion. Averaging showed that CD8+ T cells had more expanded clones than CD4+ did.

The clonotype originates from an adult with an advanced solid tumor such as melanoma, head and neck, liver or kidney cancer. This specimen consisted of CD4+ or CD8+ T cells sorted from blood, obtained in a trial of the OX40 agonist ivuxolimab. The gene calls are TRBV5-4 and TRBJ2-3; 11 bases align to TRBD2. CDR3 nucleotide sequence: TGTGCCAGCAGACCGACTAGCGGGGCGGATACGCAGTATTTT. It yields the protein CASRPTSGADTQYF.